A selection of T cell receptor beta chains follows, all from one sample in a study of early T cells in non-severe SARS-CoV-2 infection. TCRdb redid the calling of the 5' RACE reads with MiXCR, one entry per CDR3 protein. The table lists tens of thousands of distinct CDR3 sequences, about a tenth of them singletons, with roughly 20% in the top ten. The material sequenced was whole blood. The source of these receptors is an adult who was a healthcare worker with PCR-confirmed SARS-CoV-2 infection or an uninfected control (not recorded which). Both conserved end residues are part of each CDR3. Clone size is given for some rows only: seen once, a few or many times, or a class if the clone is expanded.

>many|TRBJ1-4|TRBV7-6
CASSYYPGSEGEKLFF
>few|TRBJ2-2|TRBV19
CASRNDDANTGELFF
>-|TRBJ2-7|TRBV7-2
CASSLGPLVDEQYF
>many|TRBJ2-3|TRBV11-2
CASSLRERDTQYF
>-|TRBJ2-2|TRBV7-9
CASRLTSGNTGELFF
>-|TRBJ2-7|TRBV13
CASSLKPAGQAYEQYF
>few|TRBJ2-3|TRBV20-1
CSAHPGTRGVDTQYF
>many|TRBJ1-6|TRBV6-1
CASSGQGASPLHF
>many|TRBJ2-7|TRBV25-1
CASSEVSGGINEQYF
>many|TRBJ2-7|TRBV7-6
CASSLKQGNSYEQYF
>-|TRBJ1-2|TRBV13
CASSRTGEHGYTF
>many|TRBJ1-1|TRBV4-1
CASSQEQGQMNTEAFF